The present T cell receptor beta chain was sequenced within a study of blood T cell repertoires in COVID-19. At the level of the study: The analysed material was cDNA or gDNA that came from T cells, B-cell-depleted T cells, or PBMCs.

The authors' processing: From reference gene primer amplification, estimates of nucleated cell counts were derived. Produced via immunoSEQ multiplex PCR; TCRdb's table is partial and in-frame only. D and trimming come from the DNA, and the V and J calls and clone size come from that table. This table holds over 150,000 clones, roughly four fifths found once. Ages ranged from about 18 to 100 years, with residence in around 24 US areas. Unmatched junction bases numbered 10, after V lost 5 bases and J lost 5 bases. The germline V gene has CDR1 SGHTA and CDR2 FQGNSA. CDR3 length: 16 residues. This sequence joins TRBV7-2 and TRBJ2-1; 9 bases align to TRBD2. Sample: PBMCs or T cells enriched from blood (not recorded which). This receptor was obtained from a man in his forties who had recovered from COVID-19. This CDR3 is CASSPLAGGDDNEQFF. The DNA for the CDR3 is TGTGCCAGCAGCCCCTTGGCGGGAGGGGACGACAATGAGCAGTTCTTC.